This T cell receptor beta chain was captured in a study of T cell repertoires in cytomegalovirus infection. Study-level information: Indications of both CMV infection and matching HLA type were provided by public TCR beta signatures. Study-wide findings and caveats: Across the ex vivo response, the dominant clonotypes were HLA-C-restricted CMV-specific TCR beta clonotypes.

In the case of this clonotype: Antigen unknown.

TCRdb recomputed calls from the reads with MiXCR, one row per CDR3 protein. The repertoire holds roughly 570,000 distinct CDR3 sequences, 35% to 50% seen once, with 48% in the top ten. The V segment lost 7 bases and the J segment 1 base; nucleotides outside the gene matches: 12. The CDR3 loop spans 16 amino acids. This specimen consisted of cultured PBMCs, obtained from culture after CMV antigen stimulation. V gene TRBV12-3 or TRBV12-4 combines with J gene TRBJ1-2; 7 positions agree with TRBD1. The sequence came from a human donor in good health (CMV status not recorded). Some clones in this sample may be carry-over from other donors' samples. The DNA of the CDR3 is TGTGCCAGCACTTCGTCCGACAGGGACCTTAACTATGGCTACACCTTC. It yields the protein CASTSSDRDLNYGYTF.